The 11 T cell receptor beta chains given below trace back to one sample, sequenced in a study of early T cells in non-severe SARS-CoV-2 infection. TCRdb reanalysed the 5' RACE reads using MiXCR and keeps one entry per CDR3 protein. The repertoire holds about 47,000 distinct CDR3 sequences, with roughly a tenth as singletons. The source was whole blood, collected at baseline. Every receptor here comes from an adult who was a healthcare worker with PCR-confirmed SARS-CoV-2 infection or an uninfected control (not recorded which).

This clonotype was seen a few times. The V and J genes are TRBV20-1 and TRBJ1-4; 9 bases are shared with TRBD1. CDR3 length: 13 residues. Germline CDR1 and CDR2: DFQATT and SNEGSKA (reference sequence). V shed 5 bases, J shed 7 bases, and the junction held 5 bases outside the gene matches. The CDR3 bases are TGCAGTGCTGAACAGGGGGCGACTGAAAAACTGTTTTTT. Its protein product is CSAEQGATEKLFF.

This clonotype was seen a handful of times. The chain links TRBV19 to TRBJ2-2, with 7 bases fitting TRBD1. The V segment lost 6 bases and the J segment 5 bases; nucleotides outside the gene matches: 9. The germline gives CDR1 LNHDA, CDR2 SQIVND (reference sequence). The CDR3 is 15 residues long. CDR3 DNA: TGTGCCAGTAGAGCAGGGGGAATCTTTACCGGGGAGCTGTTTTTT. Translating it yields CASRAGGIFTGELFF.

This clonotype was seen ten or more times. The chain recombines TRBV9 with TRBJ2-1, with D perhaps TRBD1 or TRBD2 (5 bases each). The CDR3 consists of 11 residues. V was clipped by 4 bases and J by 9 bases, with 8 bases between them. Germline CDR1 is SGDLS and CDR2 is YYNGEE. CDR3 in amino acids: CASSPGTEQFF. CDR3 coding DNA: TGTGCCAGCAGCCCCGGGACTGAGCAGTTCTTC.

This clonotype was observed many times. V is TRBV20-1 and J is TRBJ2-7, with 8 positions matching TRBD2. J gave up 0 bases and V 5 bases, and 9 bases lay outside the gene matches. From germline, CDR1 is DFQATT and CDR2 SNEGSKA (reference sequence). The CDR3 is 15 residues long. CDR3 in DNA: TGCAGTGCTCAACCGTTAGCGGGACTCTCCTACGAGCAGTACTTC. This translates into CSAQPLAGLSYEQYF.

The gene calls are TRBV7-6 and TRBJ2-7; 10 bases fit TRBD2. The CDR3 runs 15 residues. Per germline, CDR1 SGHVS and CDR2 FNYEAQ. After removal of 0 bases from V and 10 bases from J, the junction contained 9 bases not matched to a gene. The CDR3 loop reads CASSLAPSGSGEQYF. CDR3 coding DNA: TGTGCCAGCAGCTTAGCGCCTAGCGGGAGTGGAGAACAGTACTTC. The variable domain in full, completed from reference TRBV7-6 and TRBJ2-7, reads GAGVSQSPRYKVTKRGQDVALRCDPISGHVSLYWYRQALGQGPEFLTYFNYEAQQDKSGLPNDRFSAERPEGSISTLTIQRTEQRDSAMYRCASSLAPSGSGEQYFGPGTRLTVT.

This clonotype was recorded at least ten times. The gene calls are TRBV30 and TRBJ2-1; unclear D gene. Germline assignment: CDR1 GTSNPN and CDR2 SVGIG (reference sequence). The CDR3 runs to 11 residues. V was cut by 0 bases and J by 9 bases, with 6 bases left in between. The CDR3: CAWSVIREQFF. CDR3 DNA sequence: TGTGCCTGGAGTGTGATACGTGAGCAGTTCTTC.

In this sample, this clonotype turned up many times. This rearrangement joins TRBV20-1 to TRBJ2-6, with D unresolved. V was shortened by 2 bases and J by 3 bases, with 8 bases between the two germline ends. There are 14 residues in the CDR3. From germline, CDR1 is DFQATT and CDR2 SNEGSKA (reference sequence). The CDR3 DNA sequence: TGCAGTGCTAGACCCGCTAGTGGGGCCAACGTCCTGACTTTC. Protein: CSARPASGANVLTF.

In its sample, this clonotype was seen a few times. The chain carries TRBV6-1 and TRBJ2-3, with TRBD2 identical over 12 bases. In germline, CDR1 is MNHNS, CDR2 SASEGT. Trimming cost V 6 bases and J 3 bases; bases outside gene matches: 7. This CDR3 region has 16 residues. CDR3 sequence reads: CASSGTSGFGTDTQYF. CDR3 DNA: TGTGCCAGCAGCGGGACTAGCGGGTTTGGTACAGATACGCAGTATTTT.

This chain connects TRBV11-2 to TRBJ2-3; the match to TRBD1 covers 7 bases. The CDR3 is 18 residues long. The germline V gene has CDR1 SGHAT and CDR2 FQNNGV. The ends lost 3 bases at V and 2 bases at J; junction bases unmatched: 14. CDR3 bases: TGTGCCAGCAGCTTCCTCAGGCGGACAGGCCAAAACACAGATACGCAGTATTTT. This translates into CASSFLRRTGQNTDTQYF.

The gene calls are TRBV11-2 and TRBJ2-3, with a possible D match to TRBD1 (5 bases). Germline V gives CDR1 SGHAT, CDR2 FQNNGV. With 4 bases removed from V and 2 bases from J, the gap between germline ends came to 13 bases. The CDR3 is 15 residues long. CDR3 in DNA: TGTGCCAGCAGCTCGGCGACAGTACCCACAGATACGCAGTATTTT. It specifies CASSSATVPTDTQYF.

This clonotype has more than one count but fewer than ten. The chain joins TRBV29-1 to TRBJ2-1; 12 bases map to TRBD2. Germline loops: CDR1 SQVTM, CDR2 ANQGSEA. The trim removed 6 bases at V and 8 bases at J, leaving 5 bases unmatched. This CDR3 is built from 13 residues. CDR3 region: CSVQTSGSDEQFF. The CDR3 DNA reads as TGCAGCGTCCAGACTAGCGGGAGCGATGAGCAGTTCTTC.